Listed here is a single TCR beta chain. Primers: 60 Vbeta forward and 13 Jbeta reverse. Assay used: immunoSEQ multiplex PCR; TCRdb lists only in-frame clones, some missing. This sample has about 150,000 clones, with approximately 73% found just once. With V trimmed by 4 bases and J by 10 bases, 3 bases remained unmatched. Germline values: CDR1 ENHRY, CDR2 SYGVKD. This CDR3 has 12 residues. The data originate from a study of cytomegalovirus exposure and HLA in healthy donors. The material sequenced was PBMCs. The V call is TRBV10-3, the J call TRBJ1-1, with 10 nucleotides matching TRBD1. The TCR comes from a woman in her late teens or twenties in good health and CMV-seronegative. CDR3 bases: TGTGCCATCAGTGCCGGGACAGGGGCAGCTTTCTTT. Amino acid sequence: CAISAGTGAAFF.